Below, 30 T cell receptor beta chains from the same sample are listed, as sequenced in a study of shared clonotypes between healthy human individuals. Sequencing used immunoSEQ multiplex PCR; TCRdb keeps in-frame clones, though not all of them. The sample lists 2 million to 2.5 million clones, almost 96% occurring once. Sample: naive CD4+ T cells sorted from blood. Documented subset: CD45RA+ positively selected. The source of these receptors is a man aged 18 to 30 in good health.

The rearrangement uses TRBV18 and TRBJ1-1, with 7 bases fitting TRBD1. The V gene's germline CDR1 is KGHSH and CDR2 LQKENI. CDR3 length: 15 amino acids. V trimming: 4 bases; J trimming: 9 bases; junction bases outside the gene matches: 14. The CDR3 loop is CASSLLEQGLGKAFF. The CDR3 DNA reads as TGTGCCAGCTCACTACTCGAACAGGGGCTTGGTAAAGCTTTCTTT.

The chain uses TRBV4-1 and TRBJ1-4; D might be TRBD1 (6 bases). Germline CDR1 and CDR2: MGHRA and YSYEKL. The V end lost 1 base, the J end lost 0 bases, and 15 bases lay between the germline ends. The CDR3 is 18 amino acids. In DNA, the CDR3 is TGCGCCAGCAGCCAAGCCCTGGGGGCAGGAGCAACTAATGAAAAACTGTTTTTT. Translated: CASSQALGAGATNEKLFF.

Here the CDR3 reads CAWTPSGGRGKYF. In DNA, the CDR3 is TGTGCCTGGACCCCCTCAGGGGGTCGTGGAAAGTACTTC. V gene TRBV30 combines with J gene TRBJ2-7; 7 nucleotides match TRBD1. There are 13 residues in the CDR3. Germline CDR1 is GTSNPN and CDR2 is SVGIG (reference sequence). The V segment lost 4 bases and the J segment 11 bases; nucleotides outside the gene matches: 14.

This sequence joins TRBV21-1 and TRBJ2-1. TRBV21-1 is a pseudogene. The CDR3 is 16 amino acids. CDR3 protein: CASSKEGCGSPNEQFF. In DNA, the CDR3 is TGTGCCAGCAGCAAAGAGGGTTGCGGCTCTCCTAATGAGCAGTTCTTC.

This clone was counted once. This rearrangement joins TRBV11-1 to TRBJ1-2; D uncertain. V gave up 3 bases and J gave up 0 bases, with 11 bases separating them. This CDR3 is built from 15 residues. Germline V gives CDR1 SGHAT, CDR2 FQDESV (reference sequence). The CDR3 DNA reads as TGTGCCAGCAGCTTGGACTCTCAACCTAACTATGGCTACACCTTC. The encoded protein is CASSLDSQPNYGYTF.

The V gene is TRBV18, the J gene TRBJ1-2; D may be TRBD1 (5 bases). Germline values: CDR1 KGHSH, CDR2 LQKENI. V was shortened by 6 bases and J by 7 bases, with 24 bases between the two germline ends. The CDR3 extends over 16 amino acids. In DNA form, the CDR3 reads TGTGCCAGCTCCAACGGGGAGTTGTTAGGGGACGGTGGCTACACCTTC. Translated, it gives CASSNGELLGDGGYTF.

V gene TRBV5-4 combines with J gene TRBJ2-2; 7 positions agree with TRBD1. Germline assignment: CDR1 SGHNT and CDR2 YYREEE (reference sequence). This CDR3 comprises 16 residues. Unmatched junction bases numbered 9, after V lost 5 bases and J lost 2 bases. This CDR3 is CASSHPGTVNTGELFF. In DNA, the CDR3 is TGTGCCAGCAGTCACCCCGGGACAGTCAACACCGGGGAGCTGTTTTTT. Filled out from reference TRBV5-4 and TRBJ2-2, the complete variable domain reads ETGVTQSPTHLIKTRGQQVTLRCSSQSGHNTVSWYQQALGQGPQFIFQYYREEENGRGNFPPRFSGLQFPNYSSELNVNALELDDSALYLCASSHPGTVNTGELFFGEGSRLTVL.

A single count supports this clone. The chain joins TRBV5-1 to TRBJ2-3; 7 positions agree with TRBD1. V shed 2 bases, J shed 4 bases, and the junction held 10 bases outside the gene matches. In germline, CDR1 is SGHRS, CDR2 YFSETQ. The CDR3 sequence is 16 residues long. The CDR3 reads CASSFSGGRVADTQYF. The CDR3 coding sequence is TGCGCCAGCAGCTTTTCAGGGGGAAGAGTCGCAGATACGCAGTATTTT. Variable domain in full (rest from reference TRBV5-1 and TRBJ2-3): KAGVTQTPRYLIKTRGQQVTLSCSPISGHRSVSWYQQTPGQGLQFLFEYFSETQRNKGNFPGRFSGRQFSNSRSEMNVSTLELGDSALYLCASSFSGGRVADTQYFGPGTRLTVL.

The chain joins TRBV6-1 to TRBJ2-5; no definite D call. The CDR3 loop spans 14 amino acids. Germline V CDR1 and CDR2: MNHNS, SASEGT. Between the trimmed V and J ends, which lost 6 bases and 0 bases, there was a span of 11 bases. The CDR3 loop reads CASRPTVDQETQYF. For the CDR3, the DNA is TGTGCCAGCAGACCTACAGTGGACCAAGAGACCCAGTACTTC.

V is TRBV4-1 and J is TRBJ1-2, with 7 bases aligning to TRBD1. From germline, CDR1 is MGHRA and CDR2 YSYEKL. This CDR3 has 18 amino acids. With 0 bases clipped from V and 4 bases from J, the junction kept 14 bases outside the gene matches. The CDR3 nucleotides are TGCGCCAGCAGCCAAGATAAAGGGGGCAAAGGGGATGTCTATGGCTACACCTTC. Protein: CASSQDKGGKGDVYGYTF.

This clone is a singleton in its sample. The rearrangement joins TRBV2 to TRBJ2-5; 13 bases align to TRBD2. CDR1 and CDR2 from the germline V gene are SNHLY and FYNNEI. V lost 6 bases and J lost 3; bases outside the gene matches: 4. The length of the CDR3 is 15 residues. The DNA of the CDR3 is TGTGCCAGCAGCGTCGGGACTAGCGGGAAAGAGACCCAGTACTTC. Translated, it gives CASSVGTSGKETQYF.

V is TRBV28 and J is TRBJ2-3; no firm D call. The CDR3 totals 15 residues. Per the germline V gene, CDR1 is MDHEN and CDR2 is SYDVKM. The V and J ends lost 3 bases and 2 bases respectively, with 12 bases between them. DNA of the CDR3: TGTGCCAGCAGTTTCGGAACTACCGTCACAGATACGCAGTATTTT. Residues: CASSFGTTVTDTQYF.

This clone showed up just once. V usage is TRBV11-3 and J usage is TRBJ1-3; D uncertain. This CDR3 region has 13 residues. The V gene's germline CDR1 is SGHNT and CDR2 YENEEA. The germline V and J ends were trimmed by 4 bases and 4 bases, with 8 bases remaining between them. The CDR3 reads CASSSPPGNTIYF. The CDR3 bases are TGTGCCAGCAGCTCCCCGCCGGGAAACACCATATATTTT.

The chain joins TRBV28 to TRBJ2-3; D call uncertain. The CDR3 sequence is 13 residues long. The ends were cut back, 6 bases at V and 0 bases at J, with 7 bases in the middle. In germline, CDR1 is MDHEN, CDR2 SYDVKM. CDR3 nucleotide sequence: TGTGCCAGCAGGGAGACTAGCACAGATACGCAGTATTTT. Amino acid sequence: CASRETSTDTQYF.

Regarding this clone: Other DNA sequences in the sample encode the same CDR3. The chain is built from TRBV11-2 and TRBJ1-1; D not resolved. Trimming pared 5 bases from V and 4 bases from J, leaving 8 bases between. CDR1 SGHAT and CDR2 FQNNGV come from the germline V gene. The length of the CDR3 is 12 residues. CDR3 residues: CASSPRGTEAFF. In nucleotides, the CDR3 is TGTGCCAGCAGCCCACGAGGCACTGAAGCTTTCTTT.

This chain connects TRBV9 to TRBJ2-3, with 9 nucleotides matching TRBD2. Germline V gives CDR1 SGDLS, CDR2 YYNGEE. This CDR3 comprises 15 residues. V trimming: 2 bases; J trimming: 6 bases; junction bases outside the gene matches: 7. The CDR3 bases are TGTGCCAGCAGCGTTGCGGCGGGGGGGTCGGATACGCAGTATTTT. Its protein product is CASSVAAGGSDTQYF.

The V and J genes are TRBV7-2 and TRBJ2-2, with 7 bases identical to TRBD2. The CDR3 loop spans 18 amino acids. The germline V gene has CDR1 SGHTA and CDR2 FQGNSA. V lost 5 bases and J lost 2; bases outside the gene matches: 14. The CDR3 nucleotides are TGTGCCAGCAGCCCCCTGGGGCTAGCGGTACTTAACACCGGGGAGCTGTTTTTT. The encoded protein is CASSPLGLAVLNTGELFF.

This chain connects TRBV6-1 to TRBJ1-2; D may be TRBD1 (5 bases). The CDR3 is made up of 13 amino acids. V lost 1 base to trimming and J lost 6 bases, with 9 bases between them. In germline, CDR1 is MNHNS, CDR2 SASEGT. CDR3 DNA sequence: TGTGCCAGCAGTGAAGACCTGGGGGATGGCTACACCTTC. Translating gives CASSEDLGDGYTF.

With respect to this clone: Other DNA sequences in the sample encode the same CDR3. V and J are TRBV6-5 and TRBJ2-3; 7 nucleotides line up with TRBD2. The ends lost 3 bases at V and 4 bases at J; junction bases unmatched: 1. Germline V lookup: CDR1 MNHEY, CDR2 SVGAGI. The CDR3 length is 13 residues. The CDR3 DNA follows: TGTGCCAGCAGTTATCGGGGGGCAGATACGCAGTATTTT. This translates into CASSYRGADTQYF.

This chain joins TRBV28 and TRBJ1-3; D not resolved. CDR1 is MDHEN, CDR2 SYDVKM, per germline. The CDR3 has 12 amino acids. Trimming left V 8 bases short and J 4 bases short, with 9 bases between. CDR3 residues: CASAQQGNTIYF. The CDR3 bases are TGTGCCAGCGCCCAACAGGGAAACACCATATATTTT.

The chain combines TRBV28 with TRBJ1-1; D remains ambiguous. V gave up 10 bases and J gave up 5 bases, with 17 bases separating them. The germline V gene encodes CDR1 MDHEN and CDR2 SYDVKM. The CDR3 consists of 13 residues. CDR3: CATCRSLETEAFF. In nucleotides, the CDR3 is TGTGCCACCTGTAGGTCGTTGGAGACTGAAGCTTTCTTT.

J is TRBJ1-2 and V is TRBV2; the D is unclear. This CDR3 contains 14 residues. CDR1 SNHLY and CDR2 FYNNEI come from the germline V gene. Trimming left V 9 bases short and J 2 bases short, with 16 bases between. The CDR3 reads CASRAQRENYGYTF. CDR3 nucleotide sequence: TGTGCCAGTCGGGCCCAAAGGGAGAACTATGGCTACACCTTC.

The V call is TRBV27, the J call TRBJ1-6; no reliable D call. This CDR3 is 15 amino acids long. The V and J ends lost 1 base and 6 bases respectively, with 10 bases between them. Germline CDR1 and CDR2: MNHEY and SMNVEV (reference sequence). CDR3 sequence: CASSLLGSPNSPLHF. CDR3 DNA: TGTGCCAGCAGTTTATTAGGGAGCCCTAATTCACCCCTCCACTTT.

The V call is TRBV30, the J call TRBJ1-4; D is perhaps TRBD1 (5 bases). Germline-derived CDR1 and CDR2 are GTSNPN and SVGIG (reference sequence). V shed 3 bases and J shed 4 bases, with 15 bases lying between them. The CDR3 has 15 residues. The CDR3 spells CAWRYPLGGNEKLFF. As DNA, the CDR3 is TGTGCCTGGAGATACCCACTTGGGGGTAATGAAAAACTGTTTTTT.

The J gene is TRBJ2-1, the V gene TRBV4-1; 13 bases map to TRBD2. V lost 0 bases to trimming and J lost 4 bases; unmatched junction nucleotides: 3. Germline assignment: CDR1 MGHRA and CDR2 YSYEKL. CDR3 length equals 17 residues. CDR3 sequence: CASSQDRLAGGYNEQFF. CDR3 nucleotide sequence: TGCGCCAGCAGCCAAGATCGACTAGCGGGGGGATACAATGAGCAGTTCTTC.

V and J are TRBV9 and TRBJ2-5, with 8 bases lining up with TRBD2. CDR1 SGDLS and CDR2 YYNGEE come from the germline V gene. The CDR3 is 14 residues long. Germline trimming cut 4 bases from V and 1 base from J; bases unmatched to any gene: 3. Here the CDR3 DNA reads TGTGCCAGCAGCACCGGACTAGCCCAAGAGACCCAGTACTTC. Its protein product is CASSTGLAQETQYF.

The CDR3 DNA follows: TGCGCCAGCAGCCAAGAGGTTTTGGGCACTGAAGCTTTCTTT. As protein: CASSQEVLGTEAFF. J is TRBJ1-1 and V is TRBV4-3; D gene uncertain. V gave up 0 bases and J gave up 4 bases, with 9 bases separating them. Germline CDR1 reads LGHNA; CDR2 reads YSLEER. This CDR3 is 14 amino acids long.

This chain joins TRBV19 and TRBJ2-7; the D gene is possibly TRBD1 (5 bases). Trimming removed 10 bases from V and 0 bases from J, with 19 bases in between. The CDR3 contains 15 residues. From germline, CDR1 is LNHDA and CDR2 SQIVND (reference sequence). The CDR3 here is CATKMSGLSSYEQYF. The CDR3 DNA sequence: TGTGCCACCAAAATGTCAGGGCTAAGCTCCTACGAGCAGTACTTC.

J is TRBJ1-2 and V is TRBV5-1, with D perhaps TRBD1 (5 bases). V dropped 5 bases and J dropped 6 bases, with 14 bases sitting between them. The CDR3 is 13 amino acids. Germline-derived CDR1 and CDR2 are SGHRS and YFSETQ. The CDR3 DNA is TGCGCCAGCAGGCAGGGACCGACTCATGGCTACACCTTC. Its translation: CASRQGPTHGYTF.

The J gene is TRBJ2-5, the V gene TRBV15, with TRBD1 matching over 7 bases. Trimming cost V 6 bases and J 5 bases; bases outside gene matches: 6. CDR3 length: 13 residues. CDR1 LNHNV and CDR2 YYDKDF come from the germline V gene (reference sequence). The CDR3 DNA sequence: TGTGCCACCAGTATAGACAGGGTGGAGACCCAGTACTTC. Protein product: CATSIDRVETQYF.